The rows below give T cell receptor beta chains drawn from one sample of a study of CD8 T cells in Susac syndrome. From the immunoSEQ multiplex PCR reads, TCRdb called clonotypes with MiXCR, one entry per CDR3 protein. The data hold approximately 150,000 distinct CDR3 sequences, with 94% observed a single time. The sequencing input was CD4+ T cells from PBMCs. The receptors stem from a human donor in good health. Each CDR3 is given without its conserved first and last residue. Fields, in order: J gene, clone size, V gene, CDR3 protein. The size of a clone is reported for some rows only, either as once, few or many, or as a class for expanded clones.

>TRBJ2-5|.|TRBV20-1
SARETGQETQY
>TRBJ2-3|.|TRBV28
ASSFSRRMHTQY
>TRBJ2-1|.|TRBV20-1
SARAGSISYNEQF
>TRBJ1-1|.|TRBV30
AWSVSPGQLEAF
>TRBJ2-1|.|TRBV6-2/TRBV6-3
ASSYPPGGTTGYNEQF
>TRBJ2-1|.|TRBV18
ASSPRAGTYNEQF
>TRBJ1-5|.|TRBV28
ASSFGQGASSQPQH
>TRBJ1-2|.|TRBV12-3/TRBV12-4
ASSFGSSNYGYT
>TRBJ2-2|.|TRBV5-4
ASGSRNTGELF
>TRBJ2-1|.|TRBV11-1
ASSLAGGLAEQF
>TRBJ2-1|.|TRBV5-1
ASSLAAGVKDEQF
>TRBJ2-6|once|TRBV10-3
AISPGGGPNVLT
>TRBJ2-6|.|TRBV4-2
ASMRDRTRTSGANVLT
>TRBJ2-3|.|TRBV12-3/TRBV12-4
ASSYLAGGTDTQY
>TRBJ2-1|.|TRBV15
ATSRNPGTTINEQF
>TRBJ1-4|.|TRBV25-1
ASSEPQPTNEKLF
>TRBJ2-3|.|TRBV2
ASSESTDTQY
>TRBJ2-7|.|TRBV3-1
ASSHSRTSGRYEQY
>TRBJ2-7|.|TRBV20-1
SASVAGPPYEQY
>TRBJ1-1|once|TRBV20-1
SATDRYTEAF
>TRBJ1-2|.|TRBV10-3
ASSGGDYGYT
>TRBJ2-3|.|TRBV13
ASSLGLEASGGTDTQY
>TRBJ1-4|.|TRBV2
ASRTPRAEKLF
>TRBJ2-2|few|TRBV7-2
ASSLLAGELF
>TRBJ2-5|once|TRBV30
AWSVLKTGAKGTQY
>TRBJ1-2|.|TRBV20-1
SARDPRSDGYT
>TRBJ1-2|.|TRBV7-3
ASSSGQAGYT
>TRBJ2-2|.|TRBV7-6
ASSYTRAGGPSAGELF
>TRBJ1-1|once|TRBV9
ASSGGRGAVMNTEAF
>TRBJ2-1|.|TRBV12-3/TRBV12-4
ASSERTSLGNEQF
>TRBJ2-3|.|TRBV20-1
SARVTQGQGTDTQY
>TRBJ2-5|.|TRBV5-1
ASSLKQETQY
>TRBJ1-5|.|TRBV3-1
ASSNRALGVNQPQH
>TRBJ2-7|.|TRBV20-1
SARGLASYEQY
>TRBJ2-5|.|TRBV10-3
ATLSRDGTSAEETQY
>TRBJ2-7|.|TRBV30
AWSVLAGLSYEQY
>TRBJ2-7|.|TRBV5-1
ASSFPGLATYEQY
>TRBJ2-4|.|TRBV20-1
SAREDSLEVQY
>TRBJ1-3|.|TRBV18
ASSPTGRINTIY
>TRBJ2-3|.|TRBV20-1
SAKIDTQY
>TRBJ2-5|.|TRBV27
ASSYRAGQSVETQY
>TRBJ2-3|.|TRBV27
ASRRQGLDTQY
>TRBJ2-5|.|TRBV29-1
SVERQGLETQY
>TRBJ2-7|.|TRBV14
ASSPSQVYEQY
>TRBJ1-5|.|TRBV20-1
SARLGGGNQPQH